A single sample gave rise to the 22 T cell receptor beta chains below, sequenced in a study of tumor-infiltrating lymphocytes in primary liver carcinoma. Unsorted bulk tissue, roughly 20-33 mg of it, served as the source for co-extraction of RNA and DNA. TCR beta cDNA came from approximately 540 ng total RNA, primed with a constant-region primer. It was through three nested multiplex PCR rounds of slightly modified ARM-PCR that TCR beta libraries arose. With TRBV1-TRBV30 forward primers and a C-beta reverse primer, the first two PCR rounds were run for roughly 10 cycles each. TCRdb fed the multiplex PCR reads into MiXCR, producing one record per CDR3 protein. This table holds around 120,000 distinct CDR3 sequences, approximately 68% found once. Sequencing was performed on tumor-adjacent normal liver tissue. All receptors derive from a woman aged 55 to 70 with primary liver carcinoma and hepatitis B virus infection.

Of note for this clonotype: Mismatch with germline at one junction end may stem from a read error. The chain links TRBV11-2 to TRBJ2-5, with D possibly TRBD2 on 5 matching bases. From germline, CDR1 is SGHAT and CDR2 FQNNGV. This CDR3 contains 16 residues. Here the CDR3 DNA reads TGTGCCAGTAGCTACTCCCGTGGTAGCGTGAGAGAGACCCGGTACTTC. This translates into CASSYSRGSVRETRYF.

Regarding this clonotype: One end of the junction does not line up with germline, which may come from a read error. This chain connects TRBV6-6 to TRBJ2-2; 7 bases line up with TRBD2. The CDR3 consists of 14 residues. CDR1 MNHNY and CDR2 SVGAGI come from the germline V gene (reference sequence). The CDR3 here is CANVPGLSAGELFF. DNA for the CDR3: TGTGCCAACGTCCCGGGACTATCGGCCGGGGAACTGTTTTTT.

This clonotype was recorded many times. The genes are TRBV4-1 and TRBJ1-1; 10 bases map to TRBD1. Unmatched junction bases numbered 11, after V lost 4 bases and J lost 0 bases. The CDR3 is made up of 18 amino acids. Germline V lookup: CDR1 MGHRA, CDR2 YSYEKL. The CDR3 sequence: CASSLPPGQGRLNTEAFF. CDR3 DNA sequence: TGCGCCAGCAGCCTTCCCCCGGGACAGGGGCGACTGAACACTGAAGCTTTCTTT.

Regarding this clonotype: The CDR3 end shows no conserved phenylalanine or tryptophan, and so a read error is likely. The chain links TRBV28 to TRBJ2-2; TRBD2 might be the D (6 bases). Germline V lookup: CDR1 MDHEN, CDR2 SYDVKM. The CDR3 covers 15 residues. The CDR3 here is CTSSQGGGNTGELFY. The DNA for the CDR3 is TGTACCAGCAGTCAGGGAGGTGGAAACACCGGGGAGCTGTTTTAT.

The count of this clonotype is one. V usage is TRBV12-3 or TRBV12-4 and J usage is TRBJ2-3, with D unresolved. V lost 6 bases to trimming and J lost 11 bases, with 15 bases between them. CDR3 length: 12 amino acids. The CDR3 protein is CASRGITNVQYF. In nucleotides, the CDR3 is TGTGCCAGCAGGGGTATCACAAATGTGCAGTATTTT.

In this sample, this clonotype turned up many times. The CDR3 region is CASSYQGYYGYTF. The CDR3, as DNA: TGTGCCAGCAGTTACCAGGGCTACTATGGCTACACCTTC. This chain links TRBV28 with TRBJ1-2, with TRBD1 as a possible D gene (5 bases). Germline lookup yields CDR1 MDHEN and CDR2 SYDVKM. This CDR3 is 13 amino acids long. V was pared by 4 bases and J by 3 bases, with 9 bases between.

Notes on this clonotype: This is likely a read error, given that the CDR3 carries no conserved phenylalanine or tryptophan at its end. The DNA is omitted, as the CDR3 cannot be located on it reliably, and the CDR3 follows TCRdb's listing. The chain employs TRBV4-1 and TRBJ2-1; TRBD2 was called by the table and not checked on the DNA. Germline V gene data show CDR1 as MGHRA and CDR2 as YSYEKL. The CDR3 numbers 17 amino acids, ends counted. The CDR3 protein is CASGQGAGTSGYNEQVV.

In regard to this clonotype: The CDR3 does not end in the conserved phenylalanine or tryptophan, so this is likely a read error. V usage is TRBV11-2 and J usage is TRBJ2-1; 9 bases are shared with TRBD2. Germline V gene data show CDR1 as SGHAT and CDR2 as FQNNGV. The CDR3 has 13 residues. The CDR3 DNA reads TGTGCCAGCAGCAGCGGGAGGCACAAAGAGCAGTTCTTA. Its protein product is CASSSGRHKEQFL.

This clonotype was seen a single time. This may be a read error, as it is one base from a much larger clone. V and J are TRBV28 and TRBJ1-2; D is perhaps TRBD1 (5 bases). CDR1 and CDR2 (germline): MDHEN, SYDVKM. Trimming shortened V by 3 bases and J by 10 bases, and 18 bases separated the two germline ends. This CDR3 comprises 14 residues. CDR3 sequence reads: CASSLAGDDGDYTF. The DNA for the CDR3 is TGTGCCAGCAGTTTGGCGGGGGACGATGGGGACTACACCTTC.

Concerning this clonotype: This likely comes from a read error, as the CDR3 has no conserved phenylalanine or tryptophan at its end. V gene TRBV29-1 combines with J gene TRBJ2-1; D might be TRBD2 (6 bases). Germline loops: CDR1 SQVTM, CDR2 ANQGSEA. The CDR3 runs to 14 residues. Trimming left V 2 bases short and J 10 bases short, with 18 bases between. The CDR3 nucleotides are TGCAGCGTTGAACCCGGCGCTGGGAGGAACGAGCAGTTCTCC. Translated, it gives CSVEPGAGRNEQFS.

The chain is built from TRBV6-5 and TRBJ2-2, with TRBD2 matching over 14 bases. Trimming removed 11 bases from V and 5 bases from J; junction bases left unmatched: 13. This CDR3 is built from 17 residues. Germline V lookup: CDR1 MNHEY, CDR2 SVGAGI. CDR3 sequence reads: CADTRTGLAGGTGELFF. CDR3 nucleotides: TGTGCCGACACCCGGACAGGACTAGCGGGAGGAACCGGGGAGCTGTTTTTT.

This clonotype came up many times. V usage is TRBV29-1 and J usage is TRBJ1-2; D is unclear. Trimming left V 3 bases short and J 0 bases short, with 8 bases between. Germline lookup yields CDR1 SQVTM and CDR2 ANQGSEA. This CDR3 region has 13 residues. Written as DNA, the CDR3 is TGCAGCGTTGATGACACCCCTAACTATGGCTACACCTTC. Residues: CSVDDTPNYGYTF.

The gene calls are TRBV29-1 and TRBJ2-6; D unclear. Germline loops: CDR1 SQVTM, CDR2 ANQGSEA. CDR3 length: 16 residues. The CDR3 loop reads CCVAGGPYSGANVLTF. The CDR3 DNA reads TGCTGTGTTGCCGGCGGACCGTACTCTGGGGCCAACGTCCTGACTTTC.

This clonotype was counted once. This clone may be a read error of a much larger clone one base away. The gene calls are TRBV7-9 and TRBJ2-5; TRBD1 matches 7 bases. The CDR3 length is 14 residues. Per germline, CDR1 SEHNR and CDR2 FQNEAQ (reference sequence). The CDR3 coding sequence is TGTACCAGCAGCAAGACAGGGACCCAAGAGACCCAGTACTTC. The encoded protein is CTSSKTGTQETQYF.

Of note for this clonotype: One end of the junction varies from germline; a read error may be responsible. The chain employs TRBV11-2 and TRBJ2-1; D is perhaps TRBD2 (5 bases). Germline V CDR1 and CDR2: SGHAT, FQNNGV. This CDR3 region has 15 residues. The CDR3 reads CTSSLEEGEANEQFF. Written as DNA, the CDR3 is TGTACCAGCAGTTTAGAAGAGGGAGAGGCCAATGAGCAGTTCTTC.

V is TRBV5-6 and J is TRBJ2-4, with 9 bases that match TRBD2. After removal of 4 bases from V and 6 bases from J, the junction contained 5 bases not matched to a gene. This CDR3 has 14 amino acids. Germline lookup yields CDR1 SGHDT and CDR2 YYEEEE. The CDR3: CASSPMGLANIQYF. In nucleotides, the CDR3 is TGTGCCAGCAGCCCAATGGGACTAGCAAACATTCAGTACTTC.

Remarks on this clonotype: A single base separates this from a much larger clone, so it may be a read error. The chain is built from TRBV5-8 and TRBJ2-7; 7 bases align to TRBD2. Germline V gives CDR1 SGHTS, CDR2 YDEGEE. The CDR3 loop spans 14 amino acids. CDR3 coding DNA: TGTGCCTGCAGCGCTCGGGAGGAAGAGGCCGAGCAGTACTTC. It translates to CACSAREEEAEQYF.

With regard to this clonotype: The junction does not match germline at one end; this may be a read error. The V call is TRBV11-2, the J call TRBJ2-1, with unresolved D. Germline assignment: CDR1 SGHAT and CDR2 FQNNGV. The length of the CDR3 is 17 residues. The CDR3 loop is CASSLDQQCVVYNEQLF. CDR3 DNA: TGTGCCAGCAGCTTAGATCAACAGTGTGTAGTCTACAACGAGCAGCTCTTC.

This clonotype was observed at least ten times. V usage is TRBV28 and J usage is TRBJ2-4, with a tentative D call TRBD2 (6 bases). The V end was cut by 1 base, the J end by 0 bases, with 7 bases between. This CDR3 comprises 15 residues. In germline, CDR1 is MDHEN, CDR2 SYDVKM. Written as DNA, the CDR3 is TGTGCCAGCAGTTTATTGGGGGGAGCCAAAAACATTCAGTACTTC. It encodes CASSLLGGAKNIQYF.

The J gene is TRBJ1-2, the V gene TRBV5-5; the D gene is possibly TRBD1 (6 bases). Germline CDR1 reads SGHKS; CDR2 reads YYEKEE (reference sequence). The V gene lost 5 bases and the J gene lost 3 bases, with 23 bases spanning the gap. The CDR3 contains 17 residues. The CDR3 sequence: CASSYTGTSSGYYGYTF. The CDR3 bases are TGTGCCAGCAGTTACACCGGGACATCCTCAGGGTACTATGGCTACACCTTC.

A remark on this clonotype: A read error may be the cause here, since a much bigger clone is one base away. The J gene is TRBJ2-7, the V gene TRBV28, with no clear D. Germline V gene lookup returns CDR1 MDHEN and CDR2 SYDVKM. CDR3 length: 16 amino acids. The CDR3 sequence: CTSSLFAAELSYEQYF. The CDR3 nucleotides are TGTACCAGCAGTTTATTCGCGGCAGAGTTATCCTACGAGCAGTACTTC.

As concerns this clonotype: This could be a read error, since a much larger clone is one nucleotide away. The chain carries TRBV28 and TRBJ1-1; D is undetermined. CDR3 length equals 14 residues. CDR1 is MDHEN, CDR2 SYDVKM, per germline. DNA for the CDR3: TGTGCCAGCAGTTTTGGGAGGGTGAACAATGAAGCTTTCTTT. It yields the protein CASSFGRVNNEAFF.